The next 4 T cell receptor beta chains were all read from a single sample in a study of T cell changes during pregnancy in multiple sclerosis. Method: immunoSEQ multiplex PCR; TCRdb's copy keeps in-frame clones and lacks some. This table has around 56,000 clones, 90% appearing once. The input for sequencing was peripheral blood, taken in the first trimester of pregnancy. These receptors were collected from a female donor in good health, enrolled as a control in a pregnancy study.

The chain recombines TRBV4-1 with TRBJ1-4; TRBD1 is a possible D gene (6 bases). Trimming stripped 3 bases from V and 8 bases from J, with 19 bases between. Germline CDR1 and CDR2: MGHRA and YSYEKL. The CDR3 runs 16 residues. The CDR3 region has the DNA TGCGCCAGCAGCCACCCGAATGAACAGGGCTACGAAAAACTGTTTTTT. This codes for CASSHPNEQGYEKLFF.

The chain links TRBV2 to TRBJ2-5, with TRBD1 as a possible D gene (6 bases). V was cut by 1 base and J by 4 bases, with 13 bases left in between. The germline gives CDR1 SNHLY, CDR2 FYNNEI. The CDR3 spans 15 residues. CDR3 DNA sequence: TGTGCCAGCAGTGAAGACAGGGCCCATACAGAGACCCAGTACTTC. It codes for CASSEDRAHTETQYF.

The chain employs TRBV18 and TRBJ1-4; 10 nucleotides match TRBD1. The CDR3 has 20 residues. CDR1 is KGHSH and CDR2 is LQKENI in the germline V gene. The J segment lost 0 bases and the V segment lost 0 bases, leaving 10 bases of the junction unmatched. CDR3 coding DNA: TGTGCCAGCTCACCACCGGCGGGACAGGGGCCCACTGCAACTAATGAAAAACTGTTTTTT. Amino acids: CASSPPAGQGPTATNEKLFF.

Here the CDR3 DNA reads TGTGCCTGGAGTGGGCAGGGAAACACCATATATTTT. It yields the protein CAWSGQGNTIYF. The V call is TRBV30, the J call TRBJ1-3; D gene ambiguous. CDR3 length: 12 amino acids. V was clipped by 1 base and J by 4 bases, with 5 bases between them. Germline values: CDR1 GTSNPN, CDR2 SVGIG (reference sequence).